A single sample gave rise to the 8 T cell receptor beta chains below, sequenced in a study of control samples from healthy donors and cancer patients. Clones were sequenced by immunoSEQ multiplex PCR, and TCRdb holds only the in-frame ones, with some missing. The table shows about 150,000 clones, with around nine tenths occurring only once. Material: blood. Receptors were obtained from a man aged 25-40 years in good health.

This chain joins TRBV5-8 and TRBJ2-7, with 10 bases fitting TRBD2. Unmatched junction bases numbered 6, after V lost 4 bases and J lost 2 bases. The CDR3 contains 15 residues. Germline CDR1 reads SGHTS; CDR2 reads YDEGEE. CDR3 sequence reads: CASSHGTSETYEQYF. The CDR3 nucleotides read TGTGCCAGCAGCCACGGGACTAGCGAGACCTACGAGCAGTACTTC.

The J gene is TRBJ2-7, the V gene TRBV15; tentative D call: TRBD1 (5 bases). The CDR3 length is 13 residues. Deletions cut 1 base from V and 4 bases from J, with 8 bases between. Germline V gene lookup returns CDR1 LNHNV and CDR2 YYDKDF (reference sequence). The CDR3 DNA reads TGTGCCACCAGCAGAGGTAGGGGTTACGAGCAGTACTTC. It specifies CATSRGRGYEQYF.

This rearrangement joins TRBV4-3 to TRBJ1-1, with D maybe TRBD1 (6 bases). Trimming shortened V by 1 base and J by 5 bases, and 17 bases separated the two germline ends. The germline V gene encodes CDR1 LGHNA and CDR2 YSLEER. The CDR3 length is 16 residues. The DNA for the CDR3 is TGCGCCAGCAGCCAAGGGGTAGGGGGTCAGGGAACTGAAGCTTTCTTT. Protein product: CASSQGVGGQGTEAFF.

The gene calls are TRBV15 and TRBJ2-2, with 7 bases matching TRBD2. Germline CDR1 reads LNHNV; CDR2 reads YYDKDF (reference sequence). This CDR3 is 17 amino acids long. Trimming cost V 0 bases and J 7 bases; bases outside gene matches: 11. CDR3 in DNA: TGTGCCACCAGCAGAGATAGGGGAACTAGCGTAGTCGGGGAGCTGTTTTTT. Protein sequence: CATSRDRGTSVVGELFF.

The chain recombines TRBV4-3 with TRBJ2-3; 7 bases align to TRBD2. Germline V gene data show CDR1 as LGHNA and CDR2 as YSLEER. The CDR3 has 15 amino acids. V was pared by 0 bases and J by 3 bases, with 3 bases of the junction left unmatched. The CDR3 loop reads CASSQDEGGTDTQYF. DNA for the CDR3: TGCGCCAGCAGCCAAGACGAGGGAGGGACAGATACGCAGTATTTT.

The gene calls are TRBV7-9 and TRBJ1-1; possible D gene TRBD1, 6 bases. Germline V gene sequence: CDR1 SEHNR, CDR2 FQNEAQ (reference sequence). V gave up 5 bases and J gave up 4 bases, with 11 bases separating them. The CDR3 totals 13 residues. In nucleotides, the CDR3 is TGTGCCAGCAGCCCAGGGGTGGTCACTGAAGCTTTCTTT. Protein sequence: CASSPGVVTEAFF.

The chain has TRBV20-1 and TRBJ2-2, with D maybe TRBD2 (6 bases). There are 13 residues in the CDR3. Germline lookup yields CDR1 DFQATT and CDR2 SNEGSKA (reference sequence). Deletions cut 3 bases from V and 8 bases from J, with 13 bases between. The CDR3 nucleotides are TGCAGTGCTAGTGACGGACTACTTGGGGAGCTGTTTTTT. Translated: CSASDGLLGELFF.

This chain uses TRBV5-1 with TRBJ2-1, with D possibly being TRBD1 or TRBD2 (5 bases each). V was cut by 0 bases and J by 6 bases, with 13 bases left in between. The germline V gene encodes CDR1 SGHRS and CDR2 YFSETQ. This CDR3 is 15 amino acids long. Here the CDR3 reads CASSLVGVSGNEQFF. Written as DNA, the CDR3 is TGCGCCAGCAGCTTGGTGGGGGTTTCGGGCAATGAGCAGTTCTTC.